This T cell receptor (beta chain) was recovered during a study of cytomegalovirus exposure and HLA in healthy donors. Use of 60 Vbeta and 13 Jbeta primers characterized the PCR. Some clones are missing from TCRdb's copy, which holds only in-frame ones; the method was immunoSEQ multiplex PCR. The data contain 110,000 or so clones, under 85% of them singletons. CDR1 is WNHNN, CDR2 SYGVQD, per germline (reference sequence). The CDR3 is made up of 14 amino acids. Source material: PBMCs. J is TRBJ2-5 and V is TRBV10-1; D is possibly TRBD2 (6 bases). The DNA end favors TRBJ2-7, so the J call may be wrong. This sequence was found in a man aged 25 to 45 in good health and CMV-seronegative. DNA of the CDR3: TGCGCCAGCAGTAAGACTAGATATGAGTTCGAGCAGTACTTC. Protein: CASSKTRYEFEQYF.